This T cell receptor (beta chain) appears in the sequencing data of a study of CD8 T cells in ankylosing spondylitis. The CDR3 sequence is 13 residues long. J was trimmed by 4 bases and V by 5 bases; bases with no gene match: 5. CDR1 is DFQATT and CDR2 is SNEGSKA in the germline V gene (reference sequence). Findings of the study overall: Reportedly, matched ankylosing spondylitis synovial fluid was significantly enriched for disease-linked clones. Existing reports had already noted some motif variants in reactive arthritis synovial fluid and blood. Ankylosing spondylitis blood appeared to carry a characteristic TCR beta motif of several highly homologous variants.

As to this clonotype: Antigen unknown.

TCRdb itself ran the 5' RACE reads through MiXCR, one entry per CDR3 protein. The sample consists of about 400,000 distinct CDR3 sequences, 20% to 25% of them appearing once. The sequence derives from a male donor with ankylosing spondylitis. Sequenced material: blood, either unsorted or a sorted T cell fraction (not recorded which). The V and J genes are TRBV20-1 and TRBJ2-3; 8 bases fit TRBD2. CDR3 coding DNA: TGCAGTGCTGGCGGGGGGAGTGCAGATACGCAGTATTTT. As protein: CSAGGGSADTQYF.